What follows are 3 T cell receptor beta chains derived from one specimen sequenced in a study of blood T cell repertoires in COVID-19. The method was immunoSEQ multiplex PCR; TCRdb's version includes in-frame clones alone and lacks a portion of them. This sample carries about 150,000 clones, 88% of them seen once, and the ten largest clones take over 9.5%. Sample: peripheral blood. Receptor source: a man between 60 and 75 years old with active or convalescent COVID-19.

The V gene is TRBV6-5, the J gene TRBJ1-5; D remains unclear. Trimming pared 4 bases from V and 4 bases from J, leaving 14 bases between. The CDR3 length is 15 residues. Per the germline V gene, CDR1 is MNHEY and CDR2 is SVGAGI. The CDR3, as DNA: TGTGCCAGCAGTTCGGGTTATACGGAGAATCAGCCCCAGCATTTT. Translating it yields CASSSGYTENQPQHF.

J is TRBJ2-1 and V is TRBV9; TRBD2 matches 12 bases. V was pared by 0 bases and J by 10 bases, with 5 bases of the junction left unmatched. Per germline, CDR1 SGDLS and CDR2 YYNGEE. The CDR3 has 15 residues. CDR3: CASSVATSGSREQFF. The CDR3 nucleotides read TGTGCCAGCAGCGTAGCGACTAGCGGGAGCAGGGAGCAGTTCTTC.

This clone showed up just once. V is TRBV5-4 and J is TRBJ1-1; possibly TRBD1 for D (5 bases). The length of the CDR3 is 15 residues. Germline V gene sequence: CDR1 SGHNT, CDR2 YYREEE (reference sequence). V lost 0 bases to trimming and J lost 1 base, with 10 bases between them. The CDR3 is CASSLVQGSNTEAFF. DNA for the CDR3: TGTGCCAGCAGCTTGGTTCAGGGTTCGAACACTGAAGCTTTCTTT.